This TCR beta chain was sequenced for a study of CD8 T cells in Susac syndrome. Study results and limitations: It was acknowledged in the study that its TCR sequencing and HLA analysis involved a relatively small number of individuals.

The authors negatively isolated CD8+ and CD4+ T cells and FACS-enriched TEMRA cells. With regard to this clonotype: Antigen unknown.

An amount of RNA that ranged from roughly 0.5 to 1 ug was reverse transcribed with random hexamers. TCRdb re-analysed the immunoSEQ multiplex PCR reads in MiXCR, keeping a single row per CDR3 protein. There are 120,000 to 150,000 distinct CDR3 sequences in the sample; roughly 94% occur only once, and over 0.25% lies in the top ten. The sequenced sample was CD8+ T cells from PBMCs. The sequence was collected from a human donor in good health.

CDR3 DNA: TGCAGTGCTAGACTAGCGGGAGACTATGAGCAGTTCTTC. Translating gives CSARLAGDYEQFF. This rearrangement joins TRBV20-1 to TRBJ2-1; 10 positions match TRBD2. The junction had 3 bases not matched to a gene; V was cut back by 2 bases and J by 8 bases. CDR3 length equals 13 residues. Germline CDR1 reads DFQATT; CDR2 reads SNEGSKA (reference sequence).